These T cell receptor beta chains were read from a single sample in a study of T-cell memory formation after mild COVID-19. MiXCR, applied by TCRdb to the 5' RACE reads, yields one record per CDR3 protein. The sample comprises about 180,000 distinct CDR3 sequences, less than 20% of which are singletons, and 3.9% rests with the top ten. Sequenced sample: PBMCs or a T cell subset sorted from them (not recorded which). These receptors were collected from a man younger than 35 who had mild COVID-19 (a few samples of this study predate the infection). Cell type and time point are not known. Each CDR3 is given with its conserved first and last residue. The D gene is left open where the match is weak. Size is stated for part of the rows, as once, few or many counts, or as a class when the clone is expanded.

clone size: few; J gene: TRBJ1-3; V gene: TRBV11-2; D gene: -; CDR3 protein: CASSSPRVDSGNTIYF; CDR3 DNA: TGTGCCAGCAGCTCACCCCGGGTGGACTCTGGAAACACTATATATTTT
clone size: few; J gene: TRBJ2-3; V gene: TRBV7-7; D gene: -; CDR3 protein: CASSPAGLPTDTQYF; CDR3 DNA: TGTGCTAGCAGCCCGGCGGGGCTGCCCACAGATACGCAGTATTTT
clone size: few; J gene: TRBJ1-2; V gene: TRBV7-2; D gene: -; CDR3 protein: CASSPNQGSYGYTF; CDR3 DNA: TGTGCCAGCAGTCCGAACCAGGGTTCCTATGGCTACACCTTC
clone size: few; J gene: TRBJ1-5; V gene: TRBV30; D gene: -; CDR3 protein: CAWSKYANQPQHF; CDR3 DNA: TGTGCCTGGAGTAAATATGCCAATCAGCCCCAGCATTTT
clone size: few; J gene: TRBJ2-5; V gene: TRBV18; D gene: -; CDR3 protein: CASSPQVAVETQYF; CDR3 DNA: TGTGCCAGCTCACCTCAGGTGGCGGTGGAGACCCAGTACTTC
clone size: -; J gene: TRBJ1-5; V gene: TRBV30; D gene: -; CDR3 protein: CAWSPTVGQPQHF; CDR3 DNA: TGTGCCTGGAGTCCTACAGTGGGTCAGCCCCAGCATTTT
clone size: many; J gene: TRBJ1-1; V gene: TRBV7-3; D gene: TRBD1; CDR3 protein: CASSLTGQGALDTEAFF; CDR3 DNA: TGTGCCAGCAGCTTAACGGGACAGGGGGCGCTGGACACTGAAGCTTTCTTT
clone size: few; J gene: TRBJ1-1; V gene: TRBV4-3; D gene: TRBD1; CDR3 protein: CASSQDSDRGRWTEAFF; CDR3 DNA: TGCGCCAGCAGCCAAGATTCGGACAGGGGGCGATGGACTGAAGCTTTCTTT
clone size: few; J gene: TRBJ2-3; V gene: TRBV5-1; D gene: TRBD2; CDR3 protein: CASSFRTSGTDTQYF; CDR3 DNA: TGCGCCAGCAGCTTCCGGACTAGCGGCACAGATACGCAGTATTTT
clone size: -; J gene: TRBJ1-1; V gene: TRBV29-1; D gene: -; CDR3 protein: CSVQRDEIDTEAFF; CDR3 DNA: TGCAGCGTCCAACGGGACGAGATCGACACTGAAGCTTTCTTT
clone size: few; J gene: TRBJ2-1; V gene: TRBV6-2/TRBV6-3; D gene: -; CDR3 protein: CASSYRLNEQFF; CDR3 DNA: TGTGCCAGCAGTTACCGCTTAAATGAGCAGTTCTTC